This TCR beta chain was sequenced for a study of T-cell memory formation after mild COVID-19. V trimming: 4 bases; J trimming: 1 base; junction bases outside the gene matches: 7. Germline V gene sequence: CDR1 KGHSH, CDR2 LQKENI. The CDR3 has 16 amino acids. TCRdb ran MiXCR on the 5' RACE reads and lists one entry per CDR3 protein. Of a few hundred thousand distinct CDR3 sequences listed, around 25% are singletons. This clonotype was counted a few times. Its antigen remains unknown. Study findings and constraints: Clones that got smaller from day 15 to 85 had even CD4/CD8, while clones growing later tipped toward CD4+. Contracting CD4+ clones sat mainly in CM and EM; CD8+ in EMRA.

This clonotype was obtained from an adult woman who had mild COVID-19 (a few samples of this study predate the infection). Cell type and time point are not known. The genes are TRBV18 and TRBJ2-7, with 10 bases matching TRBD1. Sequencing input: PBMCs or a T cell subset sorted from them (not recorded which). The CDR3 DNA is TGTGCCAGCTCACGCGTCCCGGGACAGGGGTCCTACGAGCAGTACTTC. Translated, it gives CASSRVPGQGSYEQYF. Filled out from reference TRBV18 and TRBJ2-7, the complete variable domain reads NAGVMQNPRHLVRRRGQEARLRCSPMKGHSHVYWYRQLPEEGLKFMVYLQKENIIDESGMPKERFSAEFPKEGPSILRIQQVVRGDSAAYFCASSRVPGQGSYEQYFGPGTRLTVT.